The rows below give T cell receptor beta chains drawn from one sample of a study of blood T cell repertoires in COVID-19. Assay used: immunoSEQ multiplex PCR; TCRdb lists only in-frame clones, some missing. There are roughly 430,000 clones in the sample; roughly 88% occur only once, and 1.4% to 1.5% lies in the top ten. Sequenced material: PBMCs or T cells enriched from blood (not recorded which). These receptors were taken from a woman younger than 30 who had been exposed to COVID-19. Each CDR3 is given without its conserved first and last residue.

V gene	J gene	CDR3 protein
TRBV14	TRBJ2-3	ASSRTLSAGGADTQY
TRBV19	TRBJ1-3	ASSTVSSGNTIY
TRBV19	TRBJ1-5	ASSPRQGKKPQH
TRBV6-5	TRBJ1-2	ASRTGTGDNYGYT
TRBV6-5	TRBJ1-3	ASSYSTGGNTIY
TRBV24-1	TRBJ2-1	ATGGEGYNEQF
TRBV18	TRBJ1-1	ASSLQVGTGVNTEAF
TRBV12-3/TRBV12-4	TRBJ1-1	ASRQGATTEAF
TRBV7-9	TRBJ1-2	ASSAGADRGRGGYGYT
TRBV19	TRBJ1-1	ASSTLGVGNTEAF
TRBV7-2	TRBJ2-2	ASSAHQGLATGELF
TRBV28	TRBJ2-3	ASSRVPTRTDTQY
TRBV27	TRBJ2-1	ASSLQGWNEQF
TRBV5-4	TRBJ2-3	ASSSALGQGVETQY
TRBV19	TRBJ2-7	ASGQGVTYEQY
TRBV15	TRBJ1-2	ATSRTRDPDRSGYT